The 25 T cell receptor beta chains below were found in one sample sequenced in a study of T cell responses to AZD1222 COVID-19 vaccine. Clones were read by immunoSEQ multiplex PCR, and TCRdb kept only the in-frame ones, dropping some. The sample includes 250,000 to 300,000 clones, around 93% of them seen just once. The input for sequencing was peripheral blood, taken 28 days after the second AZD1222 dose. Every receptor here comes from an adult who received the AZD1222 COVID-19 vaccine.

This chain joins TRBV27 and TRBJ2-1; 9 bases fit TRBD2. The CDR3 runs to 20 residues. Germline V CDR1 and CDR2: MNHEY, SMNVEV (reference sequence). Losses at the gene ends were 3 bases for V and 4 bases for J; bases not matched to a gene: 19. CDR3 nucleotides: TGTGCCAGCAGTTTTCGGGCTAGCGGGGATATGGGAATGATATACAATGAGCAGTTCTTC. Translating it yields CASSFRASGDMGMIYNEQFF.

The chain combines TRBV19 with TRBJ1-1, with 7 bases lining up with TRBD1. In germline, CDR1 is LNHDA, CDR2 SQIVND (reference sequence). The ends lost 5 bases at V and 5 bases at J; junction bases unmatched: 8. The CDR3 loop spans 14 amino acids. CDR3 sequence reads: CASSSPGGTTEAFF. The CDR3 DNA reads as TGTGCCAGTAGTTCCCCAGGGGGGACAACTGAAGCTTTCTTT.

J is TRBJ2-7 and V is TRBV12-5; D uncertain. The CDR3 extends over 12 amino acids. Germline-derived CDR1 and CDR2 are LGHNT and FRNRAP. V was shortened by 0 bases and J by 5 bases, with 5 bases between the two germline ends. The CDR3 region has the DNA TGTGCTAGTGGTTTGGTAGAAGACGAGCAGTACTTC. Translating gives CASGLVEDEQYF.

The chain carries TRBV6-8 and TRBJ1-1; D unresolved. Trimming left V 0 bases short and J 7 bases short, with 9 bases between. The CDR3 contains 13 residues. CDR1 and CDR2 (germline): MNHGY, SAAAGT. The CDR3 DNA reads TGTGCCAGCAGTTACTCTTCGCAGCATGAAGCTTTCTTT. Amino acid sequence: CASSYSSQHEAFF.

This clone has just one count. The rearrangement links TRBV6-4 to TRBJ1-4; D possibly corresponds to TRBD1 (6 bases). The V end lost 4 bases, the J end lost 5 bases, and 14 bases lay between the germline ends. Germline V gene data show CDR1 as MRHNA and CDR2 as SNTAGT. CDR3 length: 15 residues. DNA for the CDR3: TGTGCCAGCAGTGTAAGACAGGCGTTAAATGAAAAACTGTTTTTT. Translation: CASSVRQALNEKLFF.

The rearrangement links TRBV19 to TRBJ1-1; D is unresolved. Germline V lookup: CDR1 LNHDA, CDR2 SQIVND (reference sequence). V lost 4 bases and J lost 4, with 19 bases in between. This CDR3 spans 16 amino acids. CDR3 DNA sequence: TGTGCCAGTAGTACCGGATACAACCTTAGGAGCACTGAAGCTTTCTTT. This encodes CASSTGYNLRSTEAFF. Full variable domain (remainder filled in from reference TRBV19 and TRBJ1-1): DGGITQSPKYLFRKEGQNVTLSCEQNLNHDAMYWYRQDPGQGLRLIYYSQIVNDFQKGDIAEGYSVSREKKESFPLTVTSAQKNPTAFYLCASSTGYNLRSTEAFFGQGTRLTVV.

This chain links TRBV5-1 with TRBJ2-1; D may be TRBD2 (7 bases). The V and J ends lost 0 bases and 6 bases respectively, with 10 bases between them. The CDR3 is made up of 14 amino acids. Germline loops: CDR1 SGHRS, CDR2 YFSETQ. CDR3 sequence: CASSLGGGPNEQFF. DNA of the CDR3: TGCGCCAGCAGCTTGGGCGGGGGCCCCAATGAGCAGTTCTTC.

The gene calls are TRBV7-9 and TRBJ1-2; D unclear. In germline, CDR1 is SEHNR, CDR2 FQNEAQ (reference sequence). V lost 0 bases and J 8 bases, leaving 4 bases between the germline ends. The CDR3 length is 11 residues. CDR3 sequence: CASSLAGGYTF. Here the CDR3 DNA reads TGTGCCAGCAGCTTAGCGGGGGGCTACACCTTC.

The chain joins TRBV28 to TRBJ2-7; 8 bases are shared with TRBD1. The CDR3 contains 16 residues. V dropped 3 bases and J dropped 2; count of bases not matched to a gene: 9. The germline V gene encodes CDR1 MDHEN and CDR2 SYDVKM. CDR3 in DNA: TGTGCCAGCAGTTTGCATCCAAGGGACAGGACCTACGAGCAGTACTTC. Translation: CASSLHPRDRTYEQYF.

This chain joins TRBV9 and TRBJ2-1; D is ambiguous. Per germline, CDR1 SGDLS and CDR2 YYNGEE. The CDR3 length is 13 residues. V lost 3 bases to trimming and J lost 4 bases, with 8 bases between them. The CDR3 sequence is CASSDRPYNEQFF. CDR3 nucleotides: TGTGCCAGCAGCGATAGGCCGTACAATGAGCAGTTCTTC.

V gene TRBV5-1 combines with J gene TRBJ1-4, with a possible D match to TRBD1 (6 bases). The CDR3 has 15 residues. V was cut by 1 base and J by 8 bases, with 15 bases left in between. CDR1 is SGHRS and CDR2 is YFSETQ in the germline V gene. The CDR3: CASSLSQGQWEKLFF. The DNA for the CDR3 is TGCGCCAGCAGCTTGAGTCAGGGGCAGTGGGAAAAACTGTTTTTT.

V and J are TRBV6-5 and TRBJ1-3; D uncertain. Germline V gene lookup returns CDR1 MNHEY and CDR2 SVGAGI. Trimming left V 6 bases short and J 0 bases short, with 9 bases between. The CDR3 length is 14 residues. The CDR3 sequence is CASSRGSSGNTIYF. CDR3 nucleotide sequence: TGTGCCAGCAGCCGGGGAAGCTCTGGAAACACCATATATTTT.

V and J are TRBV28 and TRBJ1-1, with unresolved D. Trimming removed 6 bases from V and 0 bases from J, with 14 bases in between. This CDR3 is built from 15 residues. CDR1 is MDHEN and CDR2 is SYDVKM in the germline V gene. The DNA of the CDR3 is TGTGCCAGCAGCCCCCCTCCAGACGTGAACACTGAAGCTTTCTTT. Amino acid sequence: CASSPPPDVNTEAFF.

The genes are TRBV28 and TRBJ1-2; no reliable D call. V was clipped by 5 bases and J by 7 bases, with 23 bases between them. This CDR3 is 16 amino acids long. The germline V gene has CDR1 MDHEN and CDR2 SYDVKM. The CDR3 sequence: CASSPINVPGVGGYTF. CDR3 bases: TGTGCCAGCAGTCCCATAAATGTACCCGGGGTCGGTGGCTACACCTTC.

The CDR3 DNA reads as TGCGCCAGCAGCCTTGGGACAGGGGGCGGAAACACCATATATTTT. It translates to CASSLGTGGGNTIYF. The genes are TRBV4-3 and TRBJ1-3, with 12 bases that match TRBD1. The germline V gene encodes CDR1 LGHNA and CDR2 YSLEER. The CDR3 length is 15 residues. The J segment lost 4 bases and the V segment lost 4 bases, leaving 2 bases of the junction unmatched.

V gene TRBV6-5 combines with J gene TRBJ1-3; maybe TRBD1 (5 bases). Germline-derived CDR1 and CDR2 are MNHEY and SVGAGI. V lost 0 bases to trimming and J lost 4 bases, with 10 bases between them. The CDR3 is 15 amino acids. The CDR3, as DNA: TGTGCCAGCAGTTACTCCGGGGGAGAAGGAAACACCATATATTTT. Its protein is CASSYSGGEGNTIYF.

V and J are TRBV5-8 and TRBJ1-5; D not resolved. The CDR3 has 15 amino acids. The germline V gene has CDR1 SGHTS and CDR2 YDEGEE. Trimming cost V 0 bases and J 7 bases, with 14 bases left between them. CDR3 nucleotides: TGTGCCAGCAGCTTGGGCGCGGGTTTCGTGCAGCCCCAGCATTTT. Protein product: CASSLGAGFVQPQHF.

There are a few counts of this clone. The gene calls are TRBV12-3 or TRBV12-4 and TRBJ2-6; D is uncertain. The CDR3 contains 13 residues. V shed 2 bases and J shed 13 bases, with 12 bases lying between them. This chain's CDR3 is CASSLSASQVLTF. CDR3 sequence (DNA): TGTGCCAGCAGTTTATCAGCCAGCCAGGTCCTGACTTTC.

V and J are TRBV12-3 or TRBV12-4 and TRBJ1-1; D might be TRBD1 (6 bases). The CDR3 runs 13 residues. Trimming left V 7 bases short and J 3 bases short, with 12 bases between. DNA of the CDR3: TGTGCCAGCACTTTGGGGGCACACACTGAAGCTTTCTTT. Protein sequence: CASTLGAHTEAFF.

This clone was seen just once. V usage is TRBV6-6 and J usage is TRBJ2-7; D call uncertain. Trimming removed 10 bases at V and 6 bases at J, with 13 bases between. Germline V CDR1 and CDR2: MNHNY, SVGAGI (reference sequence). The CDR3 totals 11 residues. CDR3 bases: TGTGCCACAAGCCCGGGTGTCGAGCAGTACTTC. Its protein product is CATSPGVEQYF.

This chain uses TRBV27 with TRBJ1-2, with a possible D match to TRBD1 (5 bases). Trimming left V 6 bases short and J 3 bases short, with 17 bases between. Per germline, CDR1 MNHEY and CDR2 SMNVEV (reference sequence). This CDR3 is 15 amino acids long. This chain's CDR3 is CASSLGAPGHYGYTF. Written as DNA, the CDR3 is TGTGCCAGCAGCCTCGGTGCACCAGGGCACTATGGCTACACCTTC.

The rearrangement joins TRBV3-1 (or the pseudogene TRBV3-2) to TRBJ1-1; possibly TRBD1 for D (6 bases). V shed 3 bases and J shed 5 bases, with 13 bases lying between them. CDR3 length equals 14 residues. Germline assignment: CDR1 LGHDT and CDR2 YNNKEL (reference sequence). The DNA of the CDR3 is TGTGCCAGCAGCCAGACAGGTTTGAGAACTGAAGCTTTCTTT. Translation: CASSQTGLRTEAFF.

This clone is a singleton in its sample. V usage is TRBV5-1 and J usage is TRBJ2-1; TRBD2 might be the D (5 bases). Germline V CDR1 and CDR2: SGHRS, YFSETQ. Trimming took 0 bases from V and 7 from J, leaving 11 bases between them. CDR3 length: 14 amino acids. CDR3 residues: CASSLAMPGNEQFF. Written as DNA, the CDR3 is TGCGCCAGCAGCTTGGCAATGCCGGGGAATGAGCAGTTCTTC. Full variable domain (remainder filled in from reference TRBV5-1 and TRBJ2-1): KAGVTQTPRYLIKTRGQQVTLSCSPISGHRSVSWYQQTPGQGLQFLFEYFSETQRNKGNFPGRFSGRQFSNSRSEMNVSTLELGDSALYLCASSLAMPGNEQFFGPGTRLTVL.

The V gene is TRBV6-2 or TRBV6-3, the J gene TRBJ2-7, with TRBD1 as a possible D gene (5 bases). This CDR3 is 15 amino acids long. CDR1 and CDR2 from the germline V gene are MNHEY and SVGEGT. V lost 5 bases and J 7 bases, leaving 21 bases between the germline ends. The DNA for the CDR3 is TGTGCCAGCAGTACCTCGGACATCTCTCTACGGGAGCAGTACTTC. Its translation: CASSTSDISLREQYF.

This chain links TRBV28 with TRBJ1-4; maybe TRBD1 (5 bases). Trimming took 6 bases from V and 7 from J, leaving 15 bases between them. Germline V gives CDR1 MDHEN, CDR2 SYDVKM. The length of the CDR3 is 14 residues. CDR3 nucleotide sequence: TGTGCCAGCAGGCCCGGGACCCATTCTGAAAAACTGTTTTTT. Protein sequence: CASRPGTHSEKLFF.